These T cell receptor beta chains were read from a single sample in a study of T-cell reconstitution after alpha-beta-depleted transplantation in children. A single record per CDR3 protein comes from TCRdb applying MiXCR to the PCR reads. The sample lists about 980,000 distinct CDR3 sequences, roughly 29% occurring once. Specimen: PBMCs, mostly from graft donor cells, collected 360 days after TCRalphabeta/CD19-depleted stem cell transplant. The receptors shown here come from a boy in the first two years of life who had a stem cell transplant for SCID, so the T cells may come from the graft donor. The CDR3 runs from the conserved cysteine through the conserved F or W. D genes are given only for firm matches. Expanded clones are given a class, and other clones once, few, many or no size at all.

>TRBJ2-1|NA|TRBV5-1|NA
CASSFAPGDIYNEQFF
TGCGCCAGCAGCTTTGCTCCGGGGGACATATACAATGAGCAGTTCTTC
>TRBJ1-1|NA|TRBV5-6|NA
CASSPWTLENTEAFF
TGTGCCAGCAGCCCTTGGACCTTAGAGAACACTGAAGCTTTCTTT
>TRBJ1-1|few|TRBV20-1|NA
CSATSPFRDPIMNTEAFF
TGCAGTGCTACAAGTCCCTTCAGGGATCCCATCATGAACACTGAAGCTTTCTTT
>TRBJ2-7|NA|TRBV4-2|NA
CASSQDRRDHEQYF
TGTGCCAGCAGCCAAGATCGGAGGGACCACGAGCAGTACTTC
>TRBJ1-2|few|TRBV9|NA
CASSVYGEGDGYTF
TGTGCCAGCAGCGTATATGGGGAAGGTGATGGCTACACCTTC
>TRBJ2-7|NA|TRBV12-3/TRBV12-4|TRBD2
CASSSWTSGGRAYEQYF
TGTGCCAGCAGTTCTTGGACTAGCGGGGGCCGAGCCTACGAGCAGTACTTC
>TRBJ1-5|NA|TRBV4-1|NA
CASSQADRPNQPQHF
TGCGCCAGCAGCCAAGCGGACAGACCTAATCAGCCCCAGCATTTT
>TRBJ1-1|NA|TRBV12-3/TRBV12-4|NA
CASSFVRQMNTEAFF
TGTGCCAGCAGTTTCGTTAGACAGATGAACACTGAAGCTTTCTTT
>TRBJ2-1|NA|TRBV29-1|NA
CSVDTGTLYNEQFF
TGCAGCGTAGATACCGGGACATTGTACAATGAGCAGTTCTTC
>TRBJ2-1|NA|TRBV11-2|TRBD1
CASSLDGITGGKTGEQFF
TGTGCCAGCAGCTTAGATGGGATTACAGGGGGAAAGACTGGTGAGCAGTTCTTC
>TRBJ1-2|many|TRBV5-1|NA
CASSLGGNYGYTF
TGTGCCAGCAGTTTAGGCGGAAACTATGGCTACACCTTC
>TRBJ1-2|few|TRBV27|NA
CASSSGRSLNYGYTF
TGTGCCAGCAGTTCCGGACGGTCACTTAACTATGGCTACACCTTC
>TRBJ2-7|many|TRBV27|NA
CASNSGTSYEQYF
TGTGCCAGCAATTCCGGGACCTCCTACGAGCAGTACTTC
>TRBJ2-3|few|TRBV7-2|TRBD2
CASSLAAGRLTDTQYF
TGTGCCAGCAGCTTAGCAGCGGGACGGCTCACAGATACGCAGTATTTT
>TRBJ1-1|NA|TRBV11-2|TRBD1
CANSNQGGRDTEAFF
TGTGCCAACAGCAACCAGGGGGGTCGGGACACTGAAGCTTTCTTT
>TRBJ2-7|NA|TRBV12-3/TRBV12-4|TRBD2
CASNPPGTSFHEQYF
TGTGCCAGCAACCCCCCCGGGACTAGTTTCCACGAGCAGTACTTC
>TRBJ2-1|NA|TRBV27|TRBD2
CASSRPMGGGARNEQFF
TGTGCCAGCAGTCGTCCTATGGGCGGGGGGGCACGCAATGAGCAGTTCTTC
>TRBJ2-7|few|TRBV28|TRBD2
CASSLWSGDPYEQYF
TGTGCCAGCAGTTTATGGAGCGGGGACCCCTACGAGCAGTACTTC
>TRBJ2-1|few|TRBV5-1|TRBD2
CASSSIKAGGYNEQFF
TGCGCCAGCAGCTCTATTAAAGCGGGGGGGTACAATGAGCAGTTCTTC
>TRBJ2-4|many|TRBV12-3/TRBV12-4|NA
CASSLLRGGWEYF
TGTGCCAGCAGTTTACTTCGCGGGGGCTGGGAGTACTTC
>TRBJ2-1|few|TRBV19|NA
CASSIPARQVYNEQFF
TGTGCCAGTAGTATCCCGGCCAGGCAAGTCTACAATGAGCAGTTCTTC
>TRBJ2-1|NA|TRBV29-1|NA
CSGLRGNNEQFF
TGCAGCGGTTTACGGGGAAACAATGAGCAGTTCTTC
>TRBJ2-1|few|TRBV7-6|TRBD2
CASRSQGLAGGGDEQFF
TGTGCCAGCAGGTCGCAAGGACTAGCGGGGGGAGGGGATGAGCAGTTCTTC
>TRBJ2-5|NA|TRBV28|TRBD1
CASTNGAGGGVRETQYF
TGTGCCAGCACCAACGGGGCAGGGGGTGGAGTACGCGAGACCCAGTACTTC
>TRBJ1-1|NA|TRBV28|NA
CASIRQTENTEAFF
TGTGCCAGCATCCGCCAGACCGAAAACACTGAAGCTTTCTTT
>TRBJ1-2|NA|TRBV12-3/TRBV12-4|NA
CASSFSSSLYGYTF
TGTGCCAGCAGTTTCAGTAGCAGCCTCTATGGCTACACCTTC
>TRBJ2-3|few|TRBV4-3|NA
CASSQGTAGTDTQYF
TGCGCCAGCAGCCAAGGGACAGCCGGCACAGATACGCAGTATTTT
>TRBJ1-1|NA|TRBV11-1|TRBD1
CASSHRTGENTEAFF
TGTGCCAGCAGCCATCGGACAGGGGAGAACACTGAAGCTTTCTTT
>TRBJ2-1|few|TRBV12-3/TRBV12-4|NA
CASSPLGPLLNEQFF
TGTGCCAGCAGCCCCCTTGGTCCCCTACTCAATGAGCAGTTCTTC
>TRBJ2-4|NA|TRBV5-1|NA
CASSLGDIGAKNIQYF
TGCGCCAGCAGCTTGGGGGACATTGGAGCCAAAAACATTCAGTACTTC
>TRBJ2-7|few|TRBV18|TRBD1
CASSPQGQGVHEQYF
TGTGCCAGCTCACCCCAGGGACAGGGAGTCCACGAGCAGTACTTC
>TRBJ2-3|NA|TRBV29-1|TRBD2
CSGALAEFTDTQYF
TGCAGCGGGGCACTAGCGGAATTCACAGATACGCAGTATTTT
>TRBJ2-7|few|TRBV6-2/TRBV6-3|TRBD1
CASSYPFGTGDHEQYF
TGTGCCAGCAGTTACCCATTCGGGACAGGGGACCACGAGCAGTACTTC
>TRBJ2-5|NA|TRBV29-1|TRBD2
CSVGLAGGPKTQYF
TGCAGCGTTGGGCTAGCGGGGGGGCCAAAGACCCAGTACTTC
>TRBJ2-1|NA|TRBV2|NA
CASIPGQAPNNEQFF
TGTGCCAGCATTCCGGGGCAGGCTCCCAACAATGAGCAGTTCTTC
>TRBJ2-1|NA|TRBV6-5|NA
CASSYSLNDQYNEQFF
TGTGCCAGCAGTTACTCCTTAAACGACCAGTACAATGAGCAGTTCTTC
>TRBJ2-1|many|TRBV12-3/TRBV12-4|TRBD1
CASSPGQGRYNEQFF
TGTGCCAGCAGTCCTGGACAGGGGAGGTACAATGAGCAGTTCTTC
>TRBJ2-7|NA|TRBV25-1|TRBD1
CASSGGQGSWYEQYF
TGTGCCAGCAGTGGAGGACAGGGAAGCTGGTACGAGCAGTACTTC
>TRBJ2-3|NA|TRBV29-1|NA
CSVEDRAGGLRDTQYF
TGCAGCGTTGAAGATCGGGCAGGAGGTCTTCGAGATACGCAGTATTTT
>TRBJ2-3|NA|TRBV7-8|NA
CASSWVMDTQYF
TGTGCCAGCAGCTGGGTGATGGATACGCAGTATTTT
>TRBJ1-5|NA|TRBV5-1|NA
CASSLNPGSDQPQHF
TGCGCCAGCAGCTTGAATCCAGGGTCTGATCAGCCCCAGCATTTT
>TRBJ2-7|few|TRBV7-9|TRBD1
CASSLKDRVEEQYF
TGTGCCAGCAGCCTGAAAGACAGGGTTGAAGAGCAGTACTTC
>TRBJ2-1|few|TRBV12-3/TRBV12-4|TRBD2
CASSPGTSGGSSYNEQFF
TGTGCCAGCAGTCCAGGGACTAGCGGGGGGAGCTCCTACAATGAGCAGTTCTTC
>TRBJ2-5|NA|TRBV10-3|TRBD2
CAISTSGGQETQYF
TGTGCCATCAGTACCAGCGGGGGGCAAGAGACCCAGTACTTC
>TRBJ2-1|NA|TRBV11-1|NA
CASSLRGPEQFF
TGTGCCAGCAGCTTAAGGGGACCTGAGCAGTTCTTC
>TRBJ2-2|NA|TRBV27|TRBD2
CASRLAGTDPGELFF
TGTGCCAGCAGACTAGCGGGGACTGACCCCGGGGAGCTGTTTTTT
>TRBJ2-1|NA|TRBV5-5|TRBD2
CASSLRLAGSEQFF
TGTGCCAGCAGCTTGCGTCTAGCGGGGAGTGAGCAGTTCTTC